The 11 T cell receptor beta chains in this list originate from one sample, sequenced in a study of naive and memory T cell subsets. An equimolar mix of two oligonucleotides served as the beta constant-region primer for TRBC1 and TRBC2. Nested alpha and beta constant-region primers with the SP2 primer drove four PCR rounds on ligated cDNA. Each CDR3 protein is one row after TCRdb ran MiXCR on the UMI-ligation and nested PCR reads. The sample holds more than 100,000 distinct CDR3 sequences, roughly 36% seen once. The sequenced sample was central memory CD4+ T cells from blood. All receptors derive from a human donor in good health.

The chain links TRBV11-2 to TRBJ2-1, with TRBD2 matching over 9 bases. Germline V gene lookup returns CDR1 SGHAT and CDR2 FQNNGV. Trimming removed 1 base from V and 4 bases from J; junction bases left unmatched: 2. The CDR3 length is 15 residues. CDR3 sequence: CASSLGTSDYNEQFF. The DNA of the CDR3 is TGTGCCAGCAGCTTAGGGACTAGCGATTACAATGAGCAGTTCTTC.

This chain connects TRBV20-1 to TRBJ1-3; unclear D gene. The CDR3 runs 16 residues. The germline V gene has CDR1 DFQATT and CDR2 SNEGSKA (reference sequence). V was shortened by 6 bases and J by 0 bases, with 18 bases between the two germline ends. CDR3 amino acids: CSAPDGVRSSGNTIYF. The CDR3 DNA follows: TGCAGTGCCCCCGATGGAGTAAGGAGCTCTGGAAACACCATATATTTT.

The chain links TRBV30 to TRBJ2-1; 10 bases fit TRBD2. V lost 2 bases and J lost 4; bases outside the gene matches: 11. CDR1 and CDR2 (germline): GTSNPN, SVGIG (reference sequence). CDR3 size: 17 residues. Written as DNA, the CDR3 is TGTGCCTGGAGTTCCCCCGGGACTAGCGCAAATTACAATGAGCAGTTCTTC. Its protein is CAWSSPGTSANYNEQFF.

This clonotype was counted a few times. This chain uses TRBV27 with TRBJ2-3; no definite D call. The germline V gene has CDR1 MNHEY and CDR2 SMNVEV (reference sequence). This CDR3 contains 16 residues. Trimming pared 3 bases from V and 0 bases from J, leaving 13 bases between. This CDR3 reads CASSFYRITSTDTQYF. The DNA of the CDR3 is TGTGCCAGCAGTTTCTATAGGATAACTAGCACAGATACGCAGTATTTT.

The CDR3 bases are TGTGCCAGCGAGCGGGAGTTGAGCACAGATACGCAGTATTTT. Translation gives CASERELSTDTQYF. This chain connects TRBV6-6 to TRBJ2-3, with TRBD2 identical over 8 bases. The length of the CDR3 is 14 residues. V dropped 8 bases and J dropped 0; count of bases not matched to a gene: 4. Germline values: CDR1 MNHNY, CDR2 SVGAGI (reference sequence).

Only a few counts were recorded for this clonotype. The genes are TRBV20-1 and TRBJ1-6; 7 bases match TRBD1. The trim removed 6 bases at V and 8 bases at J, leaving 7 bases unmatched. This CDR3 is 13 amino acids long. Germline CDR1 is DFQATT and CDR2 is SNEGSKA (reference sequence). The CDR3 coding sequence is TGCAGTGCCACTCGACAGGGAGATTCACCCCTCCACTTT. Protein sequence: CSATRQGDSPLHF.

This clonotype was picked up a small number of times. This chain links TRBV7-2 with TRBJ1-1; D remains unclear. The V gene lost 4 bases and the J gene lost 3 bases, with 18 bases spanning the gap. The CDR3 contains 16 residues. Germline CDR1 SGHTA, CDR2 FQGNSA. CDR3 coding DNA: TGTGCCAGCAGCTCAGCTTCCGTGTGGTCTGACACTGAAGCTTTCTTT. It yields the protein CASSSASVWSDTEAFF.

The gene calls are TRBV7-2 and TRBJ2-4, with 8 bases identical to TRBD2. The ends lost 5 bases at V and 9 bases at J; junction bases unmatched: 9. Germline CDR1 SGHTA, CDR2 FQGNSA. The CDR3 runs 14 residues. The CDR3 bases are TGTGCCAGCAGCCCCGGGAGGGAGAAGGGCATTCAGTACTTC. This gives the protein CASSPGREKGIQYF.

There are a few counts of this clonotype. The CDR3 loop reads CASSLAFREQYF. Written as DNA, the CDR3 is TGCGCCAGCAGCTTGGCCTTTCGGGAGCAGTACTTC. The chain combines TRBV5-1 with TRBJ2-7; D call uncertain. Germline V gives CDR1 SGHRS, CDR2 YFSETQ. The CDR3 contains 12 residues. Between the trimmed V and J ends, which lost 0 bases and 7 bases, there was a span of 8 bases. Looking up the rest from reference TRBV5-1 and TRBJ2-7 gives the full variable domain: KAGVTQTPRYLIKTRGQQVTLSCSPISGHRSVSWYQQTPGQGLQFLFEYFSETQRNKGNFPGRFSGRQFSNSRSEMNVSTLELGDSALYLCASSLAFREQYFGPGTRLTVT.

In regard to this clonotype: Its ends do not fully match the called genes, so a read error is possible. This sequence joins TRBV7-6 and TRBJ2-5; TRBD2 is a possible D gene (5 bases). Looked up from germline, CDR1 is SGHVS and CDR2 is FNYEAQ. The CDR3 is 15 amino acids. The chain's CDR3 is CASILAYEGGETQYF. In DNA, the CDR3 is TGTGCCAGCATCTTAGCATACGAGGGCGGGGAGACCCAGTACTTC.

The V and J genes are TRBV12-3 or TRBV12-4 and TRBJ2-7; D not certain. The CDR3 has 12 residues. The V gene lost 2 bases and the J gene lost 4 bases, with 6 bases spanning the gap. The CDR3: CASSLRKYEQYF. The CDR3 DNA sequence: TGTGCCAGCAGTTTACGGAAATACGAGCAGTACTTC.